This T cell receptor (beta chain) was sequenced during a study of blood T cell repertoires in COVID-19. Germline CDR1 MGHRA, CDR2 YSYEKL. V lost 1 base, J lost 5 bases, and 14 bases lay in between. The CDR3 has 15 residues. Assay used: immunoSEQ multiplex PCR; TCRdb lists only in-frame clones, some missing. The table lists about 390,000 clones, approximately 87% of them singletons, with approximately 2.5% in the top ten. Patients in Seattle were enrolled during active infection, then followed longitudinally. The source is a woman aged 55 to 70 with COVID-19, enrolled during active disease. What was sequenced was peripheral blood. The chain has TRBV4-1 and TRBJ1-2, with D unresolved. CDR3 residues: CASSQVQTNGYGYTF. DNA for the CDR3: TGCGCCAGCAGCCAAGTCCAGACAAATGGGTATGGCTACACCTTC.